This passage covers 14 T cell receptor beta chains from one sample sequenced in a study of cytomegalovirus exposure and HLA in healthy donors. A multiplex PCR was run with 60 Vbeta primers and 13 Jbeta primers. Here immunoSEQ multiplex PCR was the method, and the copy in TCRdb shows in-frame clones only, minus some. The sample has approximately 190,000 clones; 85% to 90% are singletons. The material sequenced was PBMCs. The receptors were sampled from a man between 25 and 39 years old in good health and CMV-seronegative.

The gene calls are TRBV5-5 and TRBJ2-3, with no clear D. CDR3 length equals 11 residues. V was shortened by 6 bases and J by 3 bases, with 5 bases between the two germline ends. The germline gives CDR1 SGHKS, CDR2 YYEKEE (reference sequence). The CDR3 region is CASTGTDTQYF. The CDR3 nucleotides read TGTGCCAGCACCGGGACAGATACGCAGTATTTT.

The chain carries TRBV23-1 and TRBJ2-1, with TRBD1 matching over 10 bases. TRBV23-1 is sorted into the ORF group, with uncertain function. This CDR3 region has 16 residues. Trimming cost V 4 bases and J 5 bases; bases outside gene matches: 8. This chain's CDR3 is CASSLERQGADNEQFF. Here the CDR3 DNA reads TGCGCCAGCAGTCTTGAGAGACAGGGGGCGGACAATGAGCAGTTCTTC.

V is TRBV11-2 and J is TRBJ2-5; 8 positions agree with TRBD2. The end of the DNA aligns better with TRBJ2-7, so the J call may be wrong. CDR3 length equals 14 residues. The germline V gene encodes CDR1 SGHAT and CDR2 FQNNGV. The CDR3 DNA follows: TGTGCCAGCAGGCCGACTAGCGTTTCCTACGAGCAGTACTTC. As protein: CASRPTSVSYEQYF.

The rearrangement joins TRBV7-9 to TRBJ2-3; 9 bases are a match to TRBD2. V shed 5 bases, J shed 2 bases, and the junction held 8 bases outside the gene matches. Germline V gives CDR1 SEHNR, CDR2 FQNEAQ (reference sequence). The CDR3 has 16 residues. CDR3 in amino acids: CASSHKSSGNTDTQYF. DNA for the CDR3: TGTGCCAGCAGCCACAAGTCTAGCGGGAACACAGATACGCAGTATTTT.

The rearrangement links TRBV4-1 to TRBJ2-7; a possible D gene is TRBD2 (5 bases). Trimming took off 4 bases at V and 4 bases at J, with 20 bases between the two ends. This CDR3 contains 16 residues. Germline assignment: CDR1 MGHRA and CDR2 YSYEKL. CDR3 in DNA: TGCGCCAGCAGCCGTGACTGGCGAGGGAGTGGATACGAGCAGTACTTC. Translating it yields CASSRDWRGSGYEQYF.

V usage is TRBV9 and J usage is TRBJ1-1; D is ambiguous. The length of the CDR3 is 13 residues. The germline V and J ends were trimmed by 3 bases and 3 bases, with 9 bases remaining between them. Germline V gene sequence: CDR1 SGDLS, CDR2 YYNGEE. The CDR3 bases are TGTGCCAGCAGCGGATCAGGTTACACTGAAGCTTTCTTT. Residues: CASSGSGYTEAFF.

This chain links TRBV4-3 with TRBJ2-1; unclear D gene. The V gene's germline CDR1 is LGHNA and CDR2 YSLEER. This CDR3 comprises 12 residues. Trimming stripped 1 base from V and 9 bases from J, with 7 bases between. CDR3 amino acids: CASSQGVAEQFF. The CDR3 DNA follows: TGCGCCAGCAGCCAAGGTGTGGCTGAGCAGTTCTTC.

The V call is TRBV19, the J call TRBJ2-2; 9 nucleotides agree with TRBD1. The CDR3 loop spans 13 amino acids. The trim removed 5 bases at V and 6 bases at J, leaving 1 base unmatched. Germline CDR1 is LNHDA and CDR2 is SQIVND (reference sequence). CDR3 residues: CASSGQGPGELFF. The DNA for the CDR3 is TGTGCCAGTAGTGGACAGGGGCCCGGGGAGCTGTTTTTT.

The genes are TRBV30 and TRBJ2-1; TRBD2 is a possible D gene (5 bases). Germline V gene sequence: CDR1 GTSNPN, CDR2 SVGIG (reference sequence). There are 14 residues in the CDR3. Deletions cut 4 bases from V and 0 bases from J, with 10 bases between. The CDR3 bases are TGTGCCTGGACCAGGACTGCCTCCTACAATGAGCAGTTCTTC. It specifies CAWTRTASYNEQFF. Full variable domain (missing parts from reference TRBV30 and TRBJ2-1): SQTIHQWPATLVQPVGSPLSLECTVEGTSNPNLYWYRQAAGRGLQLLFYSVGIGQISSEVPQNLSASRPQDRQFILSSKKLLLSDSGFYLCAWTRTASYNEQFFGPGTRLTVL.

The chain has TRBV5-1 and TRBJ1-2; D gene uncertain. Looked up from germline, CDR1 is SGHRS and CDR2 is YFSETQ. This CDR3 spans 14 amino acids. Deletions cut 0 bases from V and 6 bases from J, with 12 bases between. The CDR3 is CASSLERATHGYTF. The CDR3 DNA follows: TGCGCCAGCAGCTTGGAGAGGGCTACCCATGGCTACACCTTC.

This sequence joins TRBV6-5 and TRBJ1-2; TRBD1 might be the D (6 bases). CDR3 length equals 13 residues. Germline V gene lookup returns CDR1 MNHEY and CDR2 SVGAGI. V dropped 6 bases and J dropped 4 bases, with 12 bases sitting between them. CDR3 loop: CASSLQGIYGYTF. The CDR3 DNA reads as TGTGCCAGCAGCCTACAGGGAATCTATGGCTACACCTTC.

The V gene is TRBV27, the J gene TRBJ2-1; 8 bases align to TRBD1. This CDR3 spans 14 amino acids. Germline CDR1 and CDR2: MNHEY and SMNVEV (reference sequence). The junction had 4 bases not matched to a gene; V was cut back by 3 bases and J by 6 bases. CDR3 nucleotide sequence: TGTGCCAGCAGTTTGGGACAGGCACGCAATGAGCAGTTCTTC. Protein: CASSLGQARNEQFF.

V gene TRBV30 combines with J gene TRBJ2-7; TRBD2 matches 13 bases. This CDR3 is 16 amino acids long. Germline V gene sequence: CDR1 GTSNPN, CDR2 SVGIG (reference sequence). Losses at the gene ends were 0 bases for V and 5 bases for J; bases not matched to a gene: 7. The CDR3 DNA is TGTGCCTGGAGTGTAGGAACTAGCGGGAGGGCCCACGAGCAGTACTTC. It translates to CAWSVGTSGRAHEQYF.

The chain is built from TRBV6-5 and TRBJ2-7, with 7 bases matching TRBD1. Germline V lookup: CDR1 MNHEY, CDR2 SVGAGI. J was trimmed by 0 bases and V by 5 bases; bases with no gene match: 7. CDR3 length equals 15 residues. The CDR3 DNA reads TGTGCCAGCAGTCAGACAGGGCACAGCTCCTACGAGCAGTACTTC. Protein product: CASSQTGHSSYEQYF.